This TCR beta chain came from a study of regulatory T cells in long-lasting Graves disease. Libraries of TCR beta came from iRepertoire HTBI primers plus Arm-PCR of CDR3 regions. From the multiplex PCR reads, TCRdb called clonotypes with MiXCR, one entry per CDR3 protein. The table lists just over 600,000 distinct CDR3 sequences, 16% of them singletons. Germline-derived CDR1 and CDR2 are DFQATT and SNEGSKA (reference sequence). The CDR3 spans 14 residues. With 1 base clipped from V and 4 bases from J, the junction kept 4 bases outside the gene matches. This clonotype has a count of ten or more. What it binds is not known. Time point: newly diagnosed GD, antithyroid drugs for less than 3 months. The TCR library was prepared using RNA isolated from PBMCs. Whole-study findings and limits: The sample size was small, and this may have reduced accuracy.

The same data also went into a second study, on T cells in Graves' hyperthyroidism and ophthalmopathy.

The chain has TRBV20-1 and TRBJ2-5, with 9 positions matching TRBD1. Sequencing used peripheral blood mononuclear cells (PBMCs), obtained at new diagnosis, from a patient treated with antithyroid drugs. The receptor was isolated from a woman aged 25 to 39 with Graves disease. The CDR3 loop reads CSARGTGERETQYF. CDR3 nucleotide sequence: TGCAGTGCTAGAGGGACAGGGGAGCGAGAGACCCAGTACTTC.